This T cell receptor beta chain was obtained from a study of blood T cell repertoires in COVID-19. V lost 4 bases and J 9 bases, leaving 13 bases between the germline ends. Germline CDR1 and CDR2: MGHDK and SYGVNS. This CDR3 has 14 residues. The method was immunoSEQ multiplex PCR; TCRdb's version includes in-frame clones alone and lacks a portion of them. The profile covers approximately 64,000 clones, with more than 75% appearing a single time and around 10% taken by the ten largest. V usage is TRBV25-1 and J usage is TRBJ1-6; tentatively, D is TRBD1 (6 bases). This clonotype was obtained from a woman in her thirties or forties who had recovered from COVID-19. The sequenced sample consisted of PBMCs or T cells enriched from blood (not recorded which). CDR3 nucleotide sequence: TGTGCCAGCAGTGGCACAGGGAGAGGTTCACCCCTCCACTTT. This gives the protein CASSGTGRGSPLHF.